One and the same sample provided the 29 T cell receptor beta chains below, sequenced in a study of neurological immune-mediated disorders (dated by TCRdb to the late 2010s). Library method: 5' RACE. Data came from an Illumina HiSeq 2500. The public sequencing data were trimmed at Q25 with fastp and processed into clonotypes with MiXCR by TCRdb, which kept only in-frame beta chains. For every CDR3 protein sequence, its rows merge into one entry that carries the most common genes and DNA. The sample includes over 13,000 distinct CDR3 sequences, with 6% to 8% observed a single time. Around 24% of the sample lies in the top ten. The sample was CD8+ T cells from blood. The receptors shown here come from a woman aged 40 to 49 in good health.

This clonotype showed up many times. The V gene is TRBV7-8, the J gene TRBJ2-3; D uncertain. V was trimmed by 2 bases and J by 5 bases, leaving 5 bases between them. This CDR3 region has 12 residues. CDR1 and CDR2 (germline): SGHVS, FQNEAQ. CDR3 sequence reads: CASSLSRDTQYF. CDR3 bases: TGTGCCAGCAGCTTATCCAGAGATACGCAGTATTTT.

The gene calls are TRBV6-5 and TRBJ1-1; D is unresolved. The CDR3 has 13 amino acids. Between the trimmed V and J ends, which lost 3 bases and 0 bases, there was a span of 5 bases. Per germline, CDR1 MNHEY and CDR2 SVGAGI. The CDR3: CASSYSMNTEAFF. The CDR3 DNA sequence: TGTGCCAGCAGTTATAGCATGAACACTGAAGCTTTCTTT.

Many counts were recorded for this clonotype. The V and J genes are TRBV29-1 and TRBJ2-1; D perhaps matches TRBD2 (5 bases). CDR3 length: 15 residues. The germline CDR1 and CDR2 sequences are SQVTM and ANQGSEA. V lost 6 bases, J lost 7 bases, and 22 bases lay in between. DNA for the CDR3: TGCAGCGTCCCCCTGCCCTTGGGGTCGGGGAATGAGCAGTTCTTC. Translation: CSVPLPLGSGNEQFF.

In its sample, this clonotype was seen many times. J is TRBJ2-3 and V is TRBV5-1, with D perhaps matching TRBD1 or TRBD2 (5 bases each). CDR3 length: 15 amino acids. With 4 bases removed from V and 2 bases from J, the gap between germline ends came to 14 bases. Germline CDR1 SGHRS, CDR2 YFSETQ. CDR3 sequence reads: CASSLGTDYTDTQYF. CDR3 nucleotides: TGCGCCAGCAGCCTCGGGACCGACTACACAGATACGCAGTATTTT.

There are many counts of this clonotype. The chain employs TRBV5-5 and TRBJ2-7; TRBD1 aligns across 9 bases. Per the germline V gene, CDR1 is SGHKS and CDR2 is YYEKEE (reference sequence). This CDR3 contains 16 residues. V lost 0 bases to trimming and J lost 3 bases; unmatched junction nucleotides: 7. The DNA of the CDR3 is TGTGCCAGCAGCTTGGTGGTTGGGACAGGGATCTACGAGCAGTACTTC. Its protein product is CASSLVVGTGIYEQYF.

This clonotype was counted many times. This sequence joins TRBV18 and TRBJ1-5; D unresolved. V lost 3 bases and J lost 0, with 9 bases in between. Looked up from germline, CDR1 is KGHSH and CDR2 is LQKENI. The CDR3 contains 15 residues. The chain's CDR3 is CASSPYGDSNQPQHF. The DNA of the CDR3 is TGTGCCAGCTCACCGTATGGGGATAGCAATCAGCCCCAGCATTTT.

This clonotype showed up many times. The chain has TRBV5-1 and TRBJ2-1, with 9 positions matching TRBD2. The CDR3 runs to 19 residues. Germline values: CDR1 SGHRS, CDR2 YFSETQ. The ends lost 4 bases at V and 9 bases at J; junction bases unmatched: 23. CDR3 protein: CASSPEGLAPLGGTSEQFF. CDR3 DNA: TGCGCCAGCAGCCCGGAGGGACTAGCCCCCTTGGGGGGAACTAGTGAGCAGTTCTTC.

In its sample, this clonotype was seen many times. The chain recombines TRBV7-8 with TRBJ1-1; D remains unclear. Germline CDR1 is SGHVS and CDR2 is FQNEAQ. This CDR3 spans 12 amino acids. V was cut by 4 bases and J by 5 bases, with 8 bases left in between. The CDR3 coding sequence is TGTGCCAGCAGCTGGGTAGGGACTGAAGCTTTCTTT. Translated, it gives CASSWVGTEAFF.

This clonotype was observed at least ten times. The J gene is TRBJ2-3, the V gene TRBV4-1; D not resolved. V was pared by 1 base and J by 6 bases, with 17 bases between. CDR3 size: 16 residues. Per germline, CDR1 MGHRA and CDR2 YSYEKL. CDR3 residues: CASSQGGFRVGDTQYF. CDR3 bases: TGCGCCAGCAGCCAAGGGGGATTTCGAGTGGGGGATACGCAGTATTTT.

Sample share makes this clonotype medium-sized. V and J are TRBV9 and TRBJ2-1; possible D gene TRBD2, 7 bases. The CDR3 contains 15 residues. CDR1 is SGDLS and CDR2 is YYNGEE in the germline V gene. The ends were cut back, 3 bases at V and 4 bases at J, with 14 bases in the middle. The CDR3 DNA is TGTGCCAGCAGCGGGGGGGGGGCAAGTTACAATGAGCAGTTCTTC. Its protein is CASSGGGASYNEQFF.

This clonotype has ten or more counts. The chain couples TRBV18 to TRBJ2-6, with 9 bases that match TRBD1. This CDR3 is built from 15 residues. Germline V CDR1 and CDR2: KGHSH, LQKENI. Unmatched junction bases numbered 6, after V lost 8 bases and J lost 4 bases. The CDR3 region has the DNA TGTGCCAGCACCGGACAGGGGACCGGGGCCAACGTCCTGACTTTC. It encodes CASTGQGTGANVLTF.

This clonotype was counted ten times or more. The chain combines TRBV2 with TRBJ2-5; TRBD2 agrees at 10 bases. CDR3 length: 14 amino acids. The V and J ends lost 11 bases and 4 bases, in that order; junction bases with no gene match: 10. Per germline, CDR1 SNHLY and CDR2 FYNNEI. The CDR3 reads CASQASGRGETQYF. The DNA for the CDR3 is TGTGCCTCCCAGGCTAGCGGGAGAGGAGAGACCCAGTACTTC.

There are many counts of this clonotype. This rearrangement joins TRBV6-5 to TRBJ2-7; no definite D call. The V and J ends lost 8 bases and 2 bases respectively, with 7 bases between them. Germline V gene data show CDR1 as MNHEY and CDR2 as SVGAGI. The CDR3 contains 11 residues. CDR3 sequence (DNA): TGTGCCAGCGGACCCACCTACGAGCAGTACTTC. This translates into CASGPTYEQYF.

This clonotype was observed at least ten times. The chain couples TRBV27 to TRBJ2-3; possible D gene TRBD2, 6 bases. The CDR3 has 15 amino acids. Per germline, CDR1 MNHEY and CDR2 SMNVEV (reference sequence). Trimming took 3 bases from V and 5 from J, leaving 15 bases between them. The CDR3 spells CASSFMGGVVDTQYF. In nucleotides, the CDR3 is TGTGCCAGCAGTTTCATGGGGGGAGTGGTAGATACGCAGTATTTT.

The table lists this clonotype with many counts. The J gene is TRBJ2-7, the V gene TRBV27; 10 bases are a match to TRBD1. The length of the CDR3 is 16 residues. Trimming cost V 6 bases and J 5 bases; bases outside gene matches: 13. The germline gives CDR1 MNHEY, CDR2 SMNVEV (reference sequence). The CDR3 protein is CASRPSPGQGRDEQYF. DNA of the CDR3: TGTGCCAGCAGACCATCTCCGGGACAGGGGAGGGACGAGCAGTACTTC.

This clonotype was seen many times. The gene calls are TRBV19 and TRBJ2-1, with D unresolved. V was clipped by 3 bases and J by 5 bases, with 14 bases between them. The CDR3 contains 15 residues. Per germline, CDR1 LNHDA and CDR2 SQIVND (reference sequence). CDR3 region: CASSMNIAHNNEQFF. CDR3 nucleotides: TGTGCCAGTAGTATGAATATCGCCCACAACAATGAGCAGTTCTTC.

This clonotype was counted many times. V usage is TRBV25-1 and J usage is TRBJ1-2; TRBD1 matches at 9 bases. J lost 6 bases, V lost 2 bases, and 7 bases had no gene match. This CDR3 comprises 15 residues. CDR1 MGHDK and CDR2 SYGVNS come from the germline V gene. The CDR3 nucleotides read TGTGCCAGCAGTGAAAACAGGGGGCTACGTGATGGCTACACCTTC. It yields the protein CASSENRGLRDGYTF.

This clonotype was picked up many times. The chain combines TRBV29-1 with TRBJ2-7; no reliable D call. Trimming cost V 4 bases and J 6 bases, with 7 bases left between them. Looked up from germline, CDR1 is SQVTM and CDR2 is ANQGSEA. The CDR3 runs to 10 residues. CDR3 coding DNA: TGCAGCGTTGTGGCCTCCGAGCAGTACTTC. Its protein is CSVVASEQYF.

In its sample, this clonotype was seen many times. This chain connects TRBV5-1 to TRBJ1-3; D is undetermined. Germline V gives CDR1 SGHRS, CDR2 YFSETQ. Trimming stripped 7 bases from V and 4 bases from J, with 6 bases between. The CDR3 extends over 11 amino acids. The DNA of the CDR3 is TGCGCCAGCGCGGGGGGAAACACCATATATTTT. It specifies CASAGGNTIYF.

By sample share, this clonotype is medium-sized. V and J are TRBV7-9 and TRBJ2-1; D uncertain. Trimming removed 3 bases from V and 9 bases from J, with 12 bases in between. The germline V gene encodes CDR1 SEHNR and CDR2 FQNEAQ (reference sequence). This CDR3 contains 13 residues. Here the CDR3 DNA reads TGTGCCAGCAGCTTCTCTACGGTCGGTGAGCAGTTCTTC. As protein: CASSFSTVGEQFF.

This clonotype was observed at least ten times. J is TRBJ2-7 and V is TRBV20-1; 10 bases map to TRBD2. CDR3 size: 17 residues. The germline gives CDR1 DFQATT, CDR2 SNEGSKA (reference sequence). The ends lost 0 bases at V and 3 bases at J; junction bases unmatched: 11. CDR3 amino acids: CSARDPASGRVVYEQYF. The CDR3 bases are TGCAGTGCTAGAGATCCCGCTAGCGGGAGAGTTGTCTACGAGCAGTACTTC.

In its sample, this clonotype was seen many times. The chain joins TRBV27 to TRBJ2-5, with D perhaps matching TRBD2 (6 bases). Germline assignment: CDR1 MNHEY and CDR2 SMNVEV (reference sequence). Trimming shortened V by 11 bases and J by 6 bases, and 13 bases separated the two germline ends. CDR3 size: 11 residues. The CDR3 region is CAAGSGKTQYF. DNA for the CDR3: TGTGCCGCGGGGTCGGGCAAGACCCAGTACTTC.

This clonotype appeared many times. V usage is TRBV18 and J usage is TRBJ2-3, with D maybe TRBD1 (6 bases). CDR3 length: 15 residues. Germline V gene data show CDR1 as KGHSH and CDR2 as LQKENI. V was cut by 4 bases and J by 2 bases, with 13 bases left in between. This chain's CDR3 is CASSQEQGTTDTQYF. DNA of the CDR3: TGTGCCAGCTCACAAGAACAGGGAACCACAGATACGCAGTATTTT.

At least ten counts were recorded for this clonotype. For the CDR3, the DNA is TGTGCCAGCAGCTTGCGGGAGACCCAGTACTTC. Protein product: CASSLRETQYF. The chain uses TRBV5-6 and TRBJ2-5; D gene unclear. In germline, CDR1 is SGHDT, CDR2 YYEEEE. The CDR3 has 11 residues. The V end lost 1 base, the J end lost 5 bases, and 3 bases lay between the germline ends.

This clonotype came up many times. The V and J genes are TRBV6-1 and TRBJ2-2, with 11 bases fitting TRBD1. Losses at the gene ends were 7 bases for V and 9 bases for J; bases not matched to a gene: 7. CDR1 and CDR2 (germline): MNHNS, SASEGT. There are 14 residues in the CDR3. The CDR3 DNA is TGTGCCAGCAAGGACAGGGGGCTCCTTTGGGAGCTGTTTTTT. This gives the protein CASKDRGLLWELFF.

This clonotype was seen many times. The chain links TRBV7-3 to TRBJ1-3; D is uncertain. Germline V CDR1 and CDR2: SGHTA, FQGTGA. V was trimmed by 5 bases and J by 0 bases, leaving 14 bases between them. The length of the CDR3 is 16 residues. Written as DNA, the CDR3 is TGTGCCAGCAGCCTTAGACGGGAAGCCTCTGGAAACACCATATATTTT. It translates to CASSLRREASGNTIYF.

This clonotype has a count of ten or more. The V and J genes are TRBV20-1 and TRBJ1-2; D gene uncertain. Germline V gene sequence: CDR1 DFQATT, CDR2 SNEGSKA (reference sequence). Trimming cost V 0 bases and J 0 bases, with 14 bases left between them. CDR3 length: 16 residues. The CDR3 DNA reads TGCAGTGCTAGAGATATAACGCGGGGAGCTAACTATGGCTACACCTTC. As protein: CSARDITRGANYGYTF.

This clonotype was picked up many times. The rearrangement links TRBV4-1 to TRBJ2-5; TRBD1 aligns across 8 bases. CDR3 size: 14 residues. V gave up 2 bases and J gave up 3 bases; unmatched junction bases: 2. Germline assignment: CDR1 MGHRA and CDR2 YSYEKL. The CDR3 DNA reads as TGCGCCAGCAGCCAAAGGACAGGGAAAGAGACCCAGTACTTC. It yields the protein CASSQRTGKETQYF.

At least ten counts were recorded for this clonotype. V is TRBV5-6 and J is TRBJ2-7, with 10 bases lining up with TRBD1. Germline V gene data show CDR1 as SGHDT and CDR2 as YYEEEE. V shed 3 bases, J shed 5 bases, and the junction held 5 bases outside the gene matches. This CDR3 contains 14 residues. CDR3: CASSWIGQGDEQYF. As DNA, the CDR3 is TGTGCCAGCAGCTGGATCGGACAGGGGGACGAGCAGTACTTC.